The rows below give T cell receptor beta chains drawn from one sample of a study of T cell repertoires in cytomegalovirus infection. TCRdb processed the reads anew with MiXCR; each CDR3 protein has one entry. The sample includes hundreds of thousands of distinct CDR3 sequences, about 44% of them seen just once. No antigen has been assigned to these receptors. The material sequenced was cultured PBMCs, taken from culture after CMV antigen stimulation. All receptors come from a human donor in good health (CMV status not recorded). Some clones in this sample may be carry-over from other donors' samples. The CDR3 runs from the conserved cysteine through the conserved F or W. D genes are given only for firm matches. Only some rows state a clone size, as once, few, many or a class for expanded clones.

clone_size: .; d_call: .; j_call: TRBJ1-2; v_call: TRBV11-2; cdr3_aa: CARSLGLRGSYGYTF; cdr3_nt: TGTGCCAGAAGCTTAGGTCTCAGGGGAAGCTATGGCTACACCTTC
clone_size: .; d_call: .; j_call: TRBJ1-5; v_call: TRBV5-6; cdr3_aa: CASGTRLGSNQPQHF; cdr3_nt: TGTGCCAGCGGGACGAGGCTCGGGAGCAATCAGCCCCAGCATTTT
clone_size: .; d_call: .; j_call: TRBJ2-2; v_call: TRBV4-3; cdr3_aa: CASSSGFLTSTGELFF; cdr3_nt: TGCGCCAGCAGCTCCGGCTTCCTGACGTCCACCGGGGAGCTGTTTTTT
clone_size: few; d_call: .; j_call: TRBJ1-2; v_call: TRBV6-1; cdr3_aa: CASSEALRLGYTF; cdr3_nt: TGTGCCAGCAGTGAAGCGCTTCGACTCGGCTACACCTTC
clone_size: .; d_call: TRBD2; j_call: TRBJ2-5; v_call: TRBV7-8; cdr3_aa: CASSLSSGETQYF; cdr3_nt: TGTGCCAGCAGCCTTTCTAGCGGAGAGACCCAGTACTTC
clone_size: .; d_call: TRBD1; j_call: TRBJ1-1; v_call: TRBV19; cdr3_aa: CASKGGTGGNTEAFF; cdr3_nt: TGTGCCAGTAAAGGCGGAACAGGGGGGAACACTGAAGCTTTCTTT
clone_size: .; d_call: .; j_call: TRBJ1-3; v_call: TRBV4-1; cdr3_aa: CASSQGASTAGNTIYF; cdr3_nt: TGCGCCAGCAGCCAGGGCGCCTCGACGGCAGGAAACACCATATATTTT
clone_size: .; d_call: TRBD2; j_call: TRBJ2-1; v_call: TRBV7-9; cdr3_aa: CASSQWRGGNEQFF; cdr3_nt: TGTGCCAGCAGCCAGTGGCGGGGGGGTAATGAGCAGTTCTTC
clone_size: .; d_call: .; j_call: TRBJ2-5; v_call: TRBV28; cdr3_aa: CASSPHPRRIWRETQYF; cdr3_nt: TGTGCCAGCAGTCCACACCCTCGGCGAATATGGAGAGAGACCCAGTACTTC
clone_size: .; d_call: .; j_call: TRBJ2-7; v_call: TRBV6-2/TRBV6-3; cdr3_aa: CASSPARVFDAGEQYF; cdr3_nt: TGTGCCAGCAGCCCAGCCCGGGTTTTCGACGCCGGCGAGCAGTACTTC
clone_size: few; d_call: .; j_call: TRBJ2-2; v_call: TRBV27; cdr3_aa: CASSHGGAGELFF; cdr3_nt: TGTGCCAGCTCCCACGGGGGCGCCGGGGAGCTGTTTTTT
clone_size: once; d_call: .; j_call: TRBJ2-3; v_call: TRBV29-1; cdr3_aa: CSVEARLAVDTQYF; cdr3_nt: TGCAGCGTTGAGGCTCGGCTAGCTGTAGATACGCAGTATTTT
clone_size: .; d_call: .; j_call: TRBJ2-6; v_call: TRBV18; cdr3_aa: CASSPLVSGANVLTF; cdr3_nt: TGTGCCAGCTCACCACTAGTTTCTGGGGCCAACGTCCTGACTTTC